The entry below describes one T cell receptor (beta chain). Next came a second PCR, run for 7 to 11 cycles, which used a sample-barcoded 5' primer along with a J-beta primer mix. TCRdb fed the 5' RACE reads into MiXCR, producing one record per CDR3 protein. In the table there are 1.5 million to 2 million distinct CDR3 sequences, about two fifths of which are singletons. The sample comes from a study of blood T cells in healthy people across ages. CDR1 and CDR2 (germline): SGHDT, YYEEEE. The V end was cut by 1 base, the J end by 7 bases, with 14 bases between. This CDR3 spans 15 amino acids. The sequenced material came from blood. The genes are TRBV5-6 and TRBJ1-4, with D possibly matching TRBD1 (6 bases). This clonotype was obtained from a human donor in good health. The CDR3 DNA reads TGTGCCAGCAGCTTGATGAGGGGGGACGGTGAAAAACTGTTTTTT. It yields the protein CASSLMRGDGEKLFF. The full variable domain, rest sourced from reference TRBV5-6 and TRBJ1-4, is DAGVTQSPTHLIKTRGQQVTLRCSPKSGHDTVSWYQQALGQGPQFIFQYYEEEERQRGNFPDRFSGHQFPNYSSELNVNALLLGDSALYLCASSLMRGDGEKLFFGSGTQLSVL.